This T cell receptor (beta chain) was retrieved from a study of radiation and T cells in renal cell carcinoma (TCRdb year 2020). For the study in its entirety: Samples came from a clinical trial, in which primary renal cell carcinomas received 15 Gy stereotactic body radiation therapy followed by nephrectomy 4 weeks later. In total, about 50 samples, comprising approximately 26 tumors and around 27 peripheral blood samples, were subjected to TCR beta sequencing. Across all 50 or so samples, under 5 million unique CDR3 nucleotide sequences, encoding 2,658,974 unique CDR3 amino acid sequences, were identified. Results the study describes overall, beyond this receptor: Because pretreatment tumor biopsies were not available, the study could not determine whether clonotypes were already present within the tumor at baseline. An increase in top tumor clonotypes in blood was observed from baseline to 2 weeks post-radiation, followed by contraction by 4 weeks, which was taken to suggest transient expansion of tumor-resident clones. Because the trial had a single-armed design, the trial could not examine how radiation dose or scheduling affected the TCR repertoire. Tracking of blood repertoire dynamics stopped at less than five weeks after treatment, with no follow-up past that point.

The sample's time point, from its label and the paper: blood 2 weeks post-SBRT. This specimen's treatment or condition label, interpreted: 15 Gy SBRT to primary tumor, nephrectomy 4 weeks later. To follow tumor-enriched clonotypes, peripheral blood was collected serially from radiation-treated patients at baseline and again at 2 weeks and 4 weeks after SBRT. Every patient had renal cell carcinoma of clear cell pathology. The QIAamp DNA Blood Mini Kit (Qiagen) was used to prepare genomic DNA for TCR sequencing. Only samples passing all quality control checks were included in the analyses. CDR1 and CDR2 are read off the germline V gene as SQVTM and ANQGSEA. Taken from cysteine to phenylalanine, the CDR3 has 13 residues. CDR3 DNA is the only sequence kept; it has 39 bases, read in frame from the first base. Relative to germline, V is 4 bases shorter and J is 8 bases shorter, with 17 bases between their ends.

As regards this clone: The specificity of this receptor is unknown. The sample holds no much larger clone one base away, and base qualities are not on file.

TCR beta libraries were generated from genomic DNA with the immunoSEQ kit, following the manufacturer's recommendations. To prepare libraries, a first multiplex PCR with proprietary primers was run, followed by a second PCR that added unique barcodes, and a bead cleanup was done after each round. Each sample batch included a kit-provided positive control reaction and a negative control reaction. The final libraries were assessed on an Agilent 4200 TapeStation D1000 ScreenTape, pooled by volume, and quantified by qPCR. Sequencing ran on an Illumina NextSeq500 with a MidOutput 150-cycle cartridge, using 156 Read1 and 15 Index1 cycles with kit custom primers. The pooled library was loaded at roughly 0.93 pM, with a 20% PhiX control spiked in. The original methods were these. Vendor-processed data were analyzed in R, with a clonotype defined as all T cells sharing the same CDR3 nucleotide sequence. For clone abundance analyses, frequencies were normalized to the 10,000 most abundant clones in each sample. Public T cell clones, which averaged fewer than five per sample, were removed prior to analysis. An abundance difference of at least 32-fold between compartments was the criterion for calling clonotypes tumor-enriched or baseline blood-enriched. Clonotypes expanded or contracted between blood time points were identified with a beta-binomial differential abundance model. Similarity between tumor and blood repertoires was quantified using the Baroni-Urbani and Buser coefficient, and groups were compared with two-tailed Wilcoxon tests in R. TCRdb took over this immuneACCESS table, retaining in-frame rearrangements with V and J assigned. Such tables are incomplete; in checked studies, under half of the missing clones stem from an unresolved V gene, and the remainder is unexplained. V, J and clone size are those of that table, while D and trimming were read from the DNA. The sample contains 100,000 to 150,000 clones, 85% to 90% of them found a single time. The ten largest account for more than 5% of the sample.

This clonotype originated in a woman between 65 and 79 years old with renal cell carcinoma. Source: blood, taken from a patient whose treatment included radiotherapy and nephrectomy. The receptor chain draws on TRBV29-1 and TRBJ1-2; the best D guess is TRBD1, with 6 bases matching. The DNA reads TGCAGCGTTGGGGAGAGGGGGGGTAACGGCTACACCTTC. Its coded protein is CSVGERGGNGYTF.